This T cell receptor (beta chain) appears in the sequencing data of a study of shared clonotypes between healthy human individuals. General study points: The small donor group covered limited genetic and exposure diversity.

Concerning this clone itself: The antigen remains unidentified.

The genomic DNA of each subset was split evenly across several immunoSEQ plates. Assay: immunoSEQ multiplex PCR; the TCRdb copy retains only in-frame clones and omits some. Among about 680,000 clones, about 90% were seen once, and the ten largest hold approximately 24%. The CDR3 is 13 residues long. Trimming took 2 bases from V and 10 from J, leaving 12 bases between them. In germline, CDR1 is SEHNR, CDR2 FQNEAQ (reference sequence). In the naive CD8 group, cells lacked CD45RO and were positively selected for CCR7, so terminally differentiated effector memory CD45RA+ cells were left out. The origin of this receptor is a young man in good health. The rearrangement uses TRBV7-9 and TRBJ2-1; D unclear. The sample consisted of naive CD8+ T cells sorted from blood. CDR3 nucleotides: TGTGCCAGCAGCTTATCGCCGGCTATCGAGCAGTTCTTC. Protein sequence: CASSLSPAIEQFF.